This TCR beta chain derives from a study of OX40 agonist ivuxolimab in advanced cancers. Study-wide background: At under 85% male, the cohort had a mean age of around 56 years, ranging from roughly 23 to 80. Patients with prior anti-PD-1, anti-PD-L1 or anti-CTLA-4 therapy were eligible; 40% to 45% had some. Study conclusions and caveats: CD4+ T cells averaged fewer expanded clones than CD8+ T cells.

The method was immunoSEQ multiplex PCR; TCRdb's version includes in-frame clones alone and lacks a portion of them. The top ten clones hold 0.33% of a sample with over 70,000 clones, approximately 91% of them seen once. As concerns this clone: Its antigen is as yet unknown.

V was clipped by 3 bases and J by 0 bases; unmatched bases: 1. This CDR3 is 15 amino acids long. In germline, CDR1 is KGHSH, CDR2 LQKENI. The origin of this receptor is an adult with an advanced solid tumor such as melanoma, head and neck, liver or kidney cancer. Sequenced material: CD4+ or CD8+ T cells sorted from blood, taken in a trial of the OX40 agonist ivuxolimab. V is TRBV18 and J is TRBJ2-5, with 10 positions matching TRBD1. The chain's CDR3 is CASSPGQGYQETQYF. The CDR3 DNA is TGTGCCAGCTCACCGGGACAGGGGTACCAAGAGACCCAGTACTTC.